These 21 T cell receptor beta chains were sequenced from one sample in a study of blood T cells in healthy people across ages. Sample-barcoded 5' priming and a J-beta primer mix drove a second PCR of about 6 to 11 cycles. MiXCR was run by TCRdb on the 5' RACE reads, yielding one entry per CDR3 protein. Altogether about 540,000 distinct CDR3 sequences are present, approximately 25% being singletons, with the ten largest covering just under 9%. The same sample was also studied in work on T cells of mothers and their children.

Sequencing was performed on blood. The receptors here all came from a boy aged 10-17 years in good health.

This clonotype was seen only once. The CDR3 region has the DNA TGTGCCAGCAGCTTAGGACTACCCGGGGGATATGGCGGGGAGCTGTTTTTT. Translation gives CASSLGLPGGYGGELFF. V usage is TRBV7-3 and J usage is TRBJ2-2, with a tentative D call TRBD2 (6 bases). From germline, CDR1 is SGHTA and CDR2 FQGTGA. Deletions cut 2 bases from V and 7 bases from J, with 20 bases between. CDR3 length equals 17 residues.

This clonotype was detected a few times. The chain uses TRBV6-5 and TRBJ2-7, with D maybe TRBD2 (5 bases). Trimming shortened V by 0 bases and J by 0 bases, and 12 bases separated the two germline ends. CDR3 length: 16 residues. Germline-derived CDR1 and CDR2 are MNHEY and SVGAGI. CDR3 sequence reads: CASSYSSRAVSYEQYF. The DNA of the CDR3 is TGTGCCAGCAGTTACTCCTCTCGAGCGGTCTCCTACGAGCAGTACTTC.

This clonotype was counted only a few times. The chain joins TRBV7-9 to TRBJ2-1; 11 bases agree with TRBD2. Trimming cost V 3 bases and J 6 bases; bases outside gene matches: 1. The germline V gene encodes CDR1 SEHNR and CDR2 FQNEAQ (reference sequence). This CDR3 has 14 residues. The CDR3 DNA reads TGTGCCAGCAGCTTTAGCGGGGGGGCCAATGAGCAGTTCTTC. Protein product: CASSFSGGANEQFF. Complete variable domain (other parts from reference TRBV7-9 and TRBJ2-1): DTGVSQNPRHKITKRGQNVTFRCDPISEHNRLYWYRQTLGQGPEFLTYFQNEAQLEKSRLLSDRFSAERPKGSFSTLEIQRTEQGDSAMYLCASSFSGGANEQFFGPGTRLTVL.

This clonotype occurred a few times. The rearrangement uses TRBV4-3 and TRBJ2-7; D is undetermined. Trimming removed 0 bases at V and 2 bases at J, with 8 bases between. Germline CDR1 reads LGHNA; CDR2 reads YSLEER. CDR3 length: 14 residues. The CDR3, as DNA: TGCGCCAGCAGCCAAGATCGGAATACCTACGAGCAGTACTTC. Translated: CASSQDRNTYEQYF.

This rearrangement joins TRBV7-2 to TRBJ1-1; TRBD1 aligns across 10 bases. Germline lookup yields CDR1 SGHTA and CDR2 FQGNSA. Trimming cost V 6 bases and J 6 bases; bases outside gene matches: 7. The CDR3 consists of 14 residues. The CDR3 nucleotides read TGTGCCAGCAGACCTATGACAGGGGGCTCTGAAGCTTTCTTT. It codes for CASRPMTGGSEAFF.

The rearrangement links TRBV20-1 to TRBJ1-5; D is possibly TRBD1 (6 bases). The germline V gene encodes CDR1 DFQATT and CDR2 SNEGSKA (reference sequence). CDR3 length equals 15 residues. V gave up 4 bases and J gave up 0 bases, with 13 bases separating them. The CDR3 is CSANRQGGSNQPQHF. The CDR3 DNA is TGCAGTGCTAACAGGCAAGGGGGTAGCAATCAGCCCCAGCATTTT.

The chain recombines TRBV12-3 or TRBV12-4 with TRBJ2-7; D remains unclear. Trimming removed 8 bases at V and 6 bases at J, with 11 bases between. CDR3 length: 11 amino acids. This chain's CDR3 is CASALPGEQYF. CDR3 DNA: TGTGCCAGCGCACTGCCAGGCGAGCAGTACTTC.

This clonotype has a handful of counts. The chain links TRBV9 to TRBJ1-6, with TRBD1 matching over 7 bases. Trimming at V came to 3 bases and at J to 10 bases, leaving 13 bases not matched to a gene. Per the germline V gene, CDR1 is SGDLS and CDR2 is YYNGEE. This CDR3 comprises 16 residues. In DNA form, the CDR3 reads TGTGCCAGCAGCGCGGCCGGGACAGAAATTGGCTCACCCCTCCACTTT. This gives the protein CASSAAGTEIGSPLHF.

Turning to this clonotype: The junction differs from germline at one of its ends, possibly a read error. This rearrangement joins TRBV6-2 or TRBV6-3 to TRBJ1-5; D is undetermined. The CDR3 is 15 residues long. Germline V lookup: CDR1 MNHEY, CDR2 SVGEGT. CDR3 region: CASSYKPDENQPQHF. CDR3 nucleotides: TGTGCCAGCAGTTACAAACCGGACGAAAATCAGCCCCAACATTTT.

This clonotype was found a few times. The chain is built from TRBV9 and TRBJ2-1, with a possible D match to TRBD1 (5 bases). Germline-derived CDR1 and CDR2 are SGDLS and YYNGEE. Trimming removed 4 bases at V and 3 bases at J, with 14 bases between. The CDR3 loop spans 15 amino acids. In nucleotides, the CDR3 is TGTGCCAGCAGCCCGGAAGGGGTTAGCTACAATGAGCAGTTCTTC. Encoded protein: CASSPEGVSYNEQFF.

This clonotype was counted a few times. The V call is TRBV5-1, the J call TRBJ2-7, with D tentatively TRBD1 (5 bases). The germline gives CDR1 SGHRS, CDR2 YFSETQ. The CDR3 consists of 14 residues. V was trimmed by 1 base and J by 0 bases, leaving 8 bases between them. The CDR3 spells CASSLRTYSYEQYF. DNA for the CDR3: TGCGCCAGCAGCTTGAGGACATACTCCTACGAGCAGTACTTC.

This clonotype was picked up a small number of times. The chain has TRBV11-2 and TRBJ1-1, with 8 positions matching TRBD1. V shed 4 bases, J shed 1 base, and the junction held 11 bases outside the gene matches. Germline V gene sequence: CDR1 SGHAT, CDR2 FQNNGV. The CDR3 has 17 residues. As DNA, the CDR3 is TGTGCCAGCAGCTATGGACAGGGTGGACCATCGAACACTGAAGCTTTCTTT. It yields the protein CASSYGQGGPSNTEAFF.

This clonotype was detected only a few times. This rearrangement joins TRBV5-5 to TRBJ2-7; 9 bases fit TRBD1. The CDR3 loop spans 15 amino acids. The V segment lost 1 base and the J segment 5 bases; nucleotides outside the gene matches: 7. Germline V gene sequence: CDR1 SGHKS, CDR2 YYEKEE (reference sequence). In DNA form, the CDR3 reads TGTGCCAGCAGCTTGAGCCGGGACAGGGAGCACGAGCAGTACTTC. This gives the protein CASSLSRDREHEQYF.

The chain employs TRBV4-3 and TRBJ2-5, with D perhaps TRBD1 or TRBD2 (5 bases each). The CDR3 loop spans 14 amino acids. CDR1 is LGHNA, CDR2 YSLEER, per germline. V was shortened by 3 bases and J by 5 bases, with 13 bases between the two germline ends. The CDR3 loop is CASSHGWGMETQYF. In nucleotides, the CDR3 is TGCGCCAGCAGCCATGGGTGGGGGATGGAGACCCAGTACTTC.

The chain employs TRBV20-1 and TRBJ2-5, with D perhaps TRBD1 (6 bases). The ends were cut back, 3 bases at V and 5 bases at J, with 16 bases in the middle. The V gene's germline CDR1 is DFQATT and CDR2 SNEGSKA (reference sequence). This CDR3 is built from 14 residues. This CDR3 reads CSASDRRPRETQYF. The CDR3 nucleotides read TGCAGTGCTAGTGACAGGCGACCTCGGGAGACCCAGTACTTC.

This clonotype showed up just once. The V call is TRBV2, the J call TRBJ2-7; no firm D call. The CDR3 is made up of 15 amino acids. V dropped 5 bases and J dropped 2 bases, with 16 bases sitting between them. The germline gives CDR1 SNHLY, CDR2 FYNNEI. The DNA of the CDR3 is TGTGCCAGCAGTTTGGGTATTGGTTGGCCCTACGAGCAGTACTTC. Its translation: CASSLGIGWPYEQYF.

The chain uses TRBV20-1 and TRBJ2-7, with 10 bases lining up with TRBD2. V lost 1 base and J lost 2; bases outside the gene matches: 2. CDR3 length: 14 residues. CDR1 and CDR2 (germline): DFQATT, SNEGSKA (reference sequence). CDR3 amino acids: CSARGGLAAYEQYF. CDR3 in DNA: TGCAGTGCTAGAGGAGGACTAGCGGCCTACGAGCAGTACTTC.

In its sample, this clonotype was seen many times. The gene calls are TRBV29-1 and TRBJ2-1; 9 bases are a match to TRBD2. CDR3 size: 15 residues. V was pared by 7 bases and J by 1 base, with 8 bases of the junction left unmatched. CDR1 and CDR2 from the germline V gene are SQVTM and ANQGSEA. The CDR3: CSARSLAGSYNEQFF. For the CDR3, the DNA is TGCAGCGCCCGAAGCCTAGCGGGGTCCTACAATGAGCAGTTCTTC.

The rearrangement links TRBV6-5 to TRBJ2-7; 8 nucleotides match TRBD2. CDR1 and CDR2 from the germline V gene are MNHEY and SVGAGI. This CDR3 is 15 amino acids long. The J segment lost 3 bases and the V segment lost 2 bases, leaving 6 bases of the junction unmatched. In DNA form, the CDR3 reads TGTGCCAGCAGTTACGGAAGCGGGAGCATCTACGAGCAGTACTTC. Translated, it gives CASSYGSGSIYEQYF.

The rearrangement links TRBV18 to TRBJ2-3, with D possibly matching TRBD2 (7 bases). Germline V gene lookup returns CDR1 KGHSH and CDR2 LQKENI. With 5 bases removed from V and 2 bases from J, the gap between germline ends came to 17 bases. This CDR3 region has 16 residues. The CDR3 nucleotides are TGTGCCAGCTCAAATGACGGGGGGCGGTACACAGATACGCAGTATTTT. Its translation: CASSNDGGRYTDTQYF.

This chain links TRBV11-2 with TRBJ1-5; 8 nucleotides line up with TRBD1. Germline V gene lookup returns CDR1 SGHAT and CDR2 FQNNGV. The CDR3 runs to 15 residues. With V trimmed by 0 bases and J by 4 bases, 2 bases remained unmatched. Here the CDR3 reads CASSLDGQGNQPQHF. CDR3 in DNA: TGTGCCAGCAGCTTAGATGGACAGGGTAATCAGCCCCAGCATTTT. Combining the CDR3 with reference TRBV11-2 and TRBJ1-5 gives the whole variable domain EAGVAQSPRYKIIEKRQSVAFWCNPISGHATLYWYQQILGQGPKLLIQFQNNGVVDDSQLPKDRFSAERLKGVDSTLKIQPAKLEDSAVYLCASSLDGQGNQPQHFGDGTRLSIL.